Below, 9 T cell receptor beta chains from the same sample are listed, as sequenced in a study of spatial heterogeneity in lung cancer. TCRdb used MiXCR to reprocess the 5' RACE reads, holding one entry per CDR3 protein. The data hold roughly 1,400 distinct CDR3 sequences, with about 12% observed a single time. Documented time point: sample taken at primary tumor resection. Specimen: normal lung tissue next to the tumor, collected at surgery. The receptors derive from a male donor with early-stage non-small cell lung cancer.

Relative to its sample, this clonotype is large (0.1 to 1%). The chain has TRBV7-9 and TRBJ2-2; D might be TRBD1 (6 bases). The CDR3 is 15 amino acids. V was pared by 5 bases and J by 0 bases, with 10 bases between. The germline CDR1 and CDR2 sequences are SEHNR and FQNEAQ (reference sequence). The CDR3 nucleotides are TGTGCCAGCAGCCCGGGACATACGAACACCGGGGAGCTGTTTTTT. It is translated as CASSPGHTNTGELFF.

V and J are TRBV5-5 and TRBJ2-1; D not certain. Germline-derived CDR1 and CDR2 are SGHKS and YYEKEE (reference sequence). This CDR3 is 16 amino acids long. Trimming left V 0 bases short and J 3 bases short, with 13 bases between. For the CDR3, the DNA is TGTGCCAGCAGCTTGGATATCGCGGAGTTCTACAATGAGCAGTTCTTC. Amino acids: CASSLDIAEFYNEQFF.

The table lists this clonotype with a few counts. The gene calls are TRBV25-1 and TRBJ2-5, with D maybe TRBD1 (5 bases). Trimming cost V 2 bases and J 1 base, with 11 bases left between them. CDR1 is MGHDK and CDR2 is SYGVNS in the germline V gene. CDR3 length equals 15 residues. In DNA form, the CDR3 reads TGTGCCAGCAGTGAAGCCCAGGGCACCCAAGAGACCCAGTACTTC. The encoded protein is CASSEAQGTQETQYF.

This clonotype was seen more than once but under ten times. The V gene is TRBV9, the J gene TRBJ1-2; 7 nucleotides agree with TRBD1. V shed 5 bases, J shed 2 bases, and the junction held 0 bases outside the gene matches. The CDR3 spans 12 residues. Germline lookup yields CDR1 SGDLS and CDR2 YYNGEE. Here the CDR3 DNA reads TGTGCCAGCAGACAGGGGAACTATGGCTACACCTTC. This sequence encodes CASRQGNYGYTF.

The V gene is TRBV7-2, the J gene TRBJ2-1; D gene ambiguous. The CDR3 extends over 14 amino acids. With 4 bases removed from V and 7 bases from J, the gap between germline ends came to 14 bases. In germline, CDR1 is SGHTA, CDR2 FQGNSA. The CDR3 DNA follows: TGTGCCAGCAGCTCCCCGGCTAGTAGTAATGAGCAGTTCTTC. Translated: CASSSPASSNEQFF.

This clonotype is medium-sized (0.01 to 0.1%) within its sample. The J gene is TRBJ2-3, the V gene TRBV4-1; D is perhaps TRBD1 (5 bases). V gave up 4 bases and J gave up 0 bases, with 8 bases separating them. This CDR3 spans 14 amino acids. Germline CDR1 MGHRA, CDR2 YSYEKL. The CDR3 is CASSLTGSTDTQYF. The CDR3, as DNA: TGCGCCAGCAGCCTAACAGGAAGCACAGATACGCAGTATTTT.

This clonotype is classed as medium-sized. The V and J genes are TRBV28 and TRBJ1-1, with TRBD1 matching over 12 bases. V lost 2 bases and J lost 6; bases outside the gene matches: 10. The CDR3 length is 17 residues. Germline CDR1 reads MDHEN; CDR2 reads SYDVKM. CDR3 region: CASSLPGQGAEFSEAFF. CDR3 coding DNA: TGTGCCAGCAGTTTACCGGGACAGGGGGCTGAATTTTCTGAAGCTTTCTTT.

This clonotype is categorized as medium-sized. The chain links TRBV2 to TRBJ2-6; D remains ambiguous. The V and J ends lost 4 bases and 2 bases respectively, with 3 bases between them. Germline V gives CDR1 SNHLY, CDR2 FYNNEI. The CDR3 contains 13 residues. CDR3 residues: CASSGAGANVLTF. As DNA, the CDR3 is TGTGCCAGCAGTGGTGCTGGGGCCAACGTCCTGACTTTC.

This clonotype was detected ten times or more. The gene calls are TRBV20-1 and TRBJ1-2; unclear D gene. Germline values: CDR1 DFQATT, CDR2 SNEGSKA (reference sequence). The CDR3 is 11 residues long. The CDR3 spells CKMTSDYGYTF. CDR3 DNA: TGCAAAATGACGAGTGACTATGGCTACACCTTC.